This TCR beta chain derives from a study of metastatic and nonmetastatic thyroid tumors. None of the patients had undergone any treatment ahead of thyroid surgery. How the authors handled the data: The study's classifier, a distant-metastasis tool for papillary thyroid cancer, was built using CDR3 differences across clinicopathological groups. Via MiXCR, TCRdb re-called the PCR reads. None of the V and J calls come from the authors' own analysis; TCRdb made them. The sample yields roughly 25,000 clones, just under 15% seen once. At least ten counts were recorded for this clone. The TCR was taken from a female donor with papillary thyroid cancer or a benign thyroid nodule (not recorded which). Some clones in this sample may be carry-over from other donors' samples. The sequenced sample was blood.

The CDR3 DNA reads TGTGCCAGCAGTTTAAGGGTATGGGCTTTCTTT. Translated, it gives CASSLRVWAFF. The chain recombines TRBV28 with TRBJ1-1; D call uncertain. CDR1 is MDHEN, CDR2 SYDVKM, per germline. The CDR3 sequence is 11 residues long. V lost 2 bases, J lost 11 bases, and 9 bases lay in between. Variable domain in full (rest from reference TRBV28 and TRBJ1-1): DVKVTQSSRYLVKRTGEKVFLECVQDMDHENMFWYRQDPGLGLRLIYFSYDVKMKEKGDIPEGYSVSREKKERFSLILESASTNQTSMYLCASSLRVWAFFGQGTRLTVV.